This TCR beta chain emerged from a study of radiation and T cells in renal cell carcinoma. As to time point: blood 2 weeks post-SBRT. Treatment defined: 15 Gy SBRT to primary tumor, nephrectomy 4 weeks later. In germline, CDR1 is MDHEN, CDR2 SYDVKM. Trimming took off 6 bases at V and 0 bases at J, with 17 bases between the two ends. The CDR3 is 16 amino acids. Libraries were prepared by immunoSEQ multiplex PCR; TCRdb keeps only in-frame clonotypes and omits some of them. The sample carries 70,000 to 90,000 clones, 65% to 90% recorded once. The receptor was derived from a woman aged 45-60 years with renal cell carcinoma. The gene calls are TRBV28 and TRBJ2-5; D uncertain. Here the sequenced sample was blood, taken from a patient whose treatment included radiotherapy and nephrectomy. The CDR3 is CASRTQRSLYQETQYF. The CDR3 DNA sequence: TGTGCCAGCAGGACCCAACGGTCCTTGTACCAAGAGACCCAGTACTTC.